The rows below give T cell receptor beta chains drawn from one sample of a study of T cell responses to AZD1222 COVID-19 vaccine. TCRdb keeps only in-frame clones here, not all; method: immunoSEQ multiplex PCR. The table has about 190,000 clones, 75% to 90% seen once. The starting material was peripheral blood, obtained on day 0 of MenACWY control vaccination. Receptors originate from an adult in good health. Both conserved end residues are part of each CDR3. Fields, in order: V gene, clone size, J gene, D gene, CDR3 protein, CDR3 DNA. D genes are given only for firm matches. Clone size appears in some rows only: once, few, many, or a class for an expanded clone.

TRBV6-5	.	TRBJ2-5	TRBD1	CASIRTGGETQYF	TGTGCCAGCATTAGGACAGGGGGAGAGACCCAGTACTTC
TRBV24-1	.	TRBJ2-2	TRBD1	CATSDENRGSTGELFF	TGTGCCACCAGTGATGAAAACAGGGGGAGCACCGGGGAGCTGTTTTTT
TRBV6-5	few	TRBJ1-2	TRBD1	CASSWDRGVGYTF	TGTGCCAGCAGTTGGGACAGGGGGGTTGGCTACACCTTC
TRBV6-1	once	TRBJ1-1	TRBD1	CASSEALRQGHTEAFF	TGTGCCAGCAGTGAAGCGCTTCGACAGGGCCACACTGAAGCTTTCTTT
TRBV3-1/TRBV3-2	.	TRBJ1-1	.	CASSQQYGTEAFF	TGTGCCAGCAGCCAGCAGTATGGCACTGAAGCTTTCTTT
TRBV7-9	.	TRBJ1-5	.	CASSDLTSNQPQHF	TGTGCCAGCAGCGACCTAACATCGAATCAGCCCCAGCATTTT
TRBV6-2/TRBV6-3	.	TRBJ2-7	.	CASSPGQSYEQYF	TGTGCCAGCAGCCCCGGACAGAGCTACGAGCAGTACTTC
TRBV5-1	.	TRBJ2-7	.	CASSSRGTYEQYF	TGCGCCAGCAGCTCAAGGGGCACCTACGAGCAGTACTTC
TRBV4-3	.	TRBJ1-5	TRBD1	CASSQGTGDNQPQHF	TGCGCCAGCAGCCAAGGGACAGGGGACAATCAGCCCCAGCATTTT
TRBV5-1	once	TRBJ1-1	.	CASSRDDNTEAFF	TGCGCCAGCAGCCGGGACGATAACACTGAAGCTTTCTTT
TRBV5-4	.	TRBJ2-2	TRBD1	CASSRDRGVTGELFF	TGTGCCAGCAGCAGGGACAGGGGGGTAACCGGGGAGCTGTTTTTT
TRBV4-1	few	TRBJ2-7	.	CASSQDWGRGEQYF	TGCGCCAGCAGCCAAGATTGGGGTAGGGGGGAGCAGTACTTC
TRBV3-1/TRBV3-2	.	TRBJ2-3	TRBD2	CASSQVGGRSTDTQYF	TGTGCCAGCAGCCAAGTAGGCGGGAGGAGCACAGATACGCAGTATTTT
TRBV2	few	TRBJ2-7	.	CASGGTYEQYF	TGTGCCAGCGGGGGCACCTACGAGCAGTACTTC
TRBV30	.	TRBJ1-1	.	CAWTRGPIGAFF	TGTGCCTGGACACGGGGACCAATTGGAGCTTTCTTT
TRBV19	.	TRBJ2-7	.	CASSIGPSGEQYF	TGTGCCAGTAGTATCGGACCGAGTGGCGAGCAGTACTTC
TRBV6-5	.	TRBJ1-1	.	CASRIRANTEAFF	TGTGCCAGCAGGATCAGGGCGAACACTGAAGCTTTCTTT
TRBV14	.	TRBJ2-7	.	CASSQGSGSLGQYF	TGTGCCAGCAGCCAAGGTTCAGGATCCCTTGGGCAGTACTTC
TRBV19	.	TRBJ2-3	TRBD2	CASSPIRTSSTDTQYF	TGTGCCAGTAGCCCCATCCGGACTAGTAGCACAGATACGCAGTATTTT
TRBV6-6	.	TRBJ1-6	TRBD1	CASRSTGAVSPLHF	TGTGCCAGCAGGTCCACAGGGGCGGTTTCACCCCTCCACTTT
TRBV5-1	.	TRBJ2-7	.	CASSLETGAAYEQYF	TGCGCCAGCAGCTTGGAAACCGGGGCCGCCTACGAGCAGTACTTC
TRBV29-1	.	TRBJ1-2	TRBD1	CSVEGQGSAFYGYTF	TGCAGCGTTGAAGGACAGGGATCGGCTTTCTATGGCTACACCTTC
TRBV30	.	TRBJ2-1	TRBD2	CAWSILAGTSNEQFF	TGTGCCTGGAGTATTTTAGCCGGGACTAGTAATGAGCAGTTCTTC
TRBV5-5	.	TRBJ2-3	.	CASSPWDRTTDTQYF	TGTGCCAGCAGCCCATGGGACCGCACCACAGATACGCAGTATTTT
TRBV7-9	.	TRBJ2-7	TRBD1	CASSSAGGSYEQYF	TGTGCCAGCAGCTCTGCAGGGGGTTCCTACGAGCAGTACTTC
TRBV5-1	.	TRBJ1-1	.	CASSNGQPNTEAFF	TGCGCCAGCAGTAACGGACAGCCGAACACTGAAGCTTTCTTT
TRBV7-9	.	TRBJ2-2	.	CASRPGGPTGELFF	TGTGCCAGCAGGCCCGGAGGGCCGACCGGGGAGCTGTTTTTT
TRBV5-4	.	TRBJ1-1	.	CASSLFLGSSTEAFF	TGTGCCAGCAGCTTATTTCTGGGAAGTAGTACTGAAGCTTTCTTT
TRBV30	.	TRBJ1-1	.	CAWSTALNTEAFF	TGTGCCTGGAGTACCGCGTTGAACACTGAAGCTTTCTTT
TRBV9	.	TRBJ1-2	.	CASSAGGGAGYTF	TGTGCCAGCAGCGCGGGAGGAGGGGCAGGCTACACCTTC
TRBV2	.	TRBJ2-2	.	CASSYRKTGELFF	TGTGCCAGCAGTTACAGGAAAACCGGGGAGCTGTTTTTT
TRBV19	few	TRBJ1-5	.	CASRANNQPQHF	TGTGCCAGTAGAGCCAATAATCAGCCCCAGCATTTT
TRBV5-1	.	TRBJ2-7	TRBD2	CASSLAGLAGEQYF	TGCGCCAGCAGCTTGGCGGGACTAGCGGGGGAGCAGTACTTC
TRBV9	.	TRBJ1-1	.	CASSVGRYTEAFF	TGTGCCAGCAGCGTAGGTCGGTACACTGAAGCTTTCTTT
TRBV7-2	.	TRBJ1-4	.	CASSLGGGPANEKLFF	TGTGCCAGCAGCTTGGGTGGGGGGCCAGCTAATGAAAAACTGTTTTTT
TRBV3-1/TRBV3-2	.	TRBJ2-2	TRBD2	CASSPLPGLGGHGELFF	TGTGCCAGCAGCCCATTACCGGGACTAGGAGGGCACGGGGAGCTGTTTTTT
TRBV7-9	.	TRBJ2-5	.	CASSLITEGETQYF	TGTGCCAGCAGCTTAATCACAGAGGGGGAGACCCAGTACTTC
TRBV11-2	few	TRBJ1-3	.	CASSFDPTPRSGNTIYF	TGTGCCAGCAGCTTTGACCCCACCCCGCGCTCTGGAAACACCATATATTTT
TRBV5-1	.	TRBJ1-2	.	CASSEQGGYGYTF	TGCGCCAGCAGTGAACAAGGAGGCTATGGCTACACCTTC
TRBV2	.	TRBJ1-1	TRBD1	CASRRGQGGTEAFF	TGTGCCAGCAGAAGGGGACAGGGGGGCACTGAAGCTTTCTTT
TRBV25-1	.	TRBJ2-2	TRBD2	CASSESGGSNTGELFF	TGTGCCAGCAGTGAAAGCGGGGGGTCGAACACCGGGGAGCTGTTTTTT
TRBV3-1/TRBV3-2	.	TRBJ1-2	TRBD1	CASSLGQGRNGYTF	TGTGCCAGCAGCCTCGGACAGGGGAGAAATGGCTACACCTTC
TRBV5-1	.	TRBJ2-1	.	CASSLGSRNEQFF	TGCGCCAGCAGCTTGGGCTCACGCAATGAGCAGTTCTTC
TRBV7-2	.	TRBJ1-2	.	CASSLSNGNYGYTF	TGTGCCAGCAGCTTATCCAACGGGAACTATGGCTACACCTTC
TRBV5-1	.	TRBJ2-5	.	CASSLTPAETQYF	TGCGCCAGCAGCTTGACGCCTGCGGAGACCCAGTACTTC
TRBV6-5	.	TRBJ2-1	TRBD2	CASSYRSGRATNEQFF	TGTGCCAGCAGTTACCGTAGCGGGAGGGCCACAAATGAGCAGTTCTTC